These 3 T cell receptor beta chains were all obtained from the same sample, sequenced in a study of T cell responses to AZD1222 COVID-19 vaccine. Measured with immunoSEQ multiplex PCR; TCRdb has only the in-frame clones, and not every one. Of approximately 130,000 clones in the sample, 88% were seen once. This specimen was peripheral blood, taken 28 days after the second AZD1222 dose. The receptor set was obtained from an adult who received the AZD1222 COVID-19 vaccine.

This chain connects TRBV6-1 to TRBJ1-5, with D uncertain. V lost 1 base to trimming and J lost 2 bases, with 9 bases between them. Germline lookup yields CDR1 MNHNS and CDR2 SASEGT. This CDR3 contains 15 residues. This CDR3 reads CASSEVGRGNQPQHF. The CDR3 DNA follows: TGTGCCAGCAGTGAAGTCGGTCGAGGCAATCAGCCCCAGCATTTT.

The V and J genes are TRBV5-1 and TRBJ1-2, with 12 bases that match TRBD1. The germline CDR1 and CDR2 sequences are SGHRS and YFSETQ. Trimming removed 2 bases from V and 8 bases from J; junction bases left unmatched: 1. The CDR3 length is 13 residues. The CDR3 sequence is CASSLGTGGGYTF. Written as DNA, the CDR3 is TGCGCCAGCAGCTTAGGGACAGGGGGCGGCTACACCTTC.

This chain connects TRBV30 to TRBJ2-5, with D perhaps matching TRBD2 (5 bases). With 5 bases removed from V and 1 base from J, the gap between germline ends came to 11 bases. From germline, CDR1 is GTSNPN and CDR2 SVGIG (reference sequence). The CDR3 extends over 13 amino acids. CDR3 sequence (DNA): TGTGCCTGGTCTGGAGGTTTCCAAGAGACCCAGTACTTC. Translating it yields CAWSGGFQETQYF.